These T cell receptor beta chains were read from a single sample in a study of blood T cell repertoires in COVID-19. Only in-frame clones appear in the TCRdb table, and some are missing; sequencing was by immunoSEQ multiplex PCR. The table lists about 94,000 clones, roughly 80% of them singletons. The sequenced sample was peripheral blood. The receptors shown here come from a human donor in a cohort sampled during active COVID-19. Both conserved end residues are part of each CDR3. D genes are given only for firm matches. Size tells how often a clone was seen (once, few, many) or the class of an expanded clone, and some rows leave it out.

cdr3_aa	cdr3_nt	clone_size	d_call	v_call	j_call
CASSSTNPPYGYTF	TGTGCCAGCAGCTCAACTAATCCGCCATATGGCTACACCTTC	.	.	TRBV28	TRBJ1-2
CASSQMAGAQPYEQYF	TGTGCCAGCAGCCAAATGGCGGGAGCCCAGCCCTACGAGCAGTACTTC	.	TRBD2	TRBV3-1/TRBV3-2	TRBJ2-7
CASSRRGPSYEQYF	TGTGCCAGCAGCCGCAGGGGTCCGTCCTACGAGCAGTACTTC	.	.	TRBV7-9	TRBJ2-7
CATSALSGSSYNEQFF	TGTGCCACCAGTGCTCTTAGCGGGAGCTCCTACAATGAGCAGTTCTTC	.	TRBD2	TRBV24-1	TRBJ2-1
CASSQVSGSADTQYF	TGCGCCAGCAGCCAAGTTAGCGGGAGCGCAGATACGCAGTATTTT	.	TRBD2	TRBV4-1	TRBJ2-3
CASSPLGHSGGYTF	TGTGCCAGCAGCCCATTGGGGCATTCGGGTGGCTACACCTTC	.	.	TRBV6-5	TRBJ1-2
CASSPPFGTAGNQPQHF	TGTGCCAGCAGCCCGCCGTTTGGGACAGCGGGCAATCAGCCCCAGCATTTT	.	TRBD1	TRBV4-2	TRBJ1-5
CASSQDGTGLGNTIYF	TGCGCCAGCAGCCAAGATGGGACAGGGTTGGGAAACACCATATATTTT	.	TRBD1	TRBV4-1	TRBJ1-3
CATRGGQGDEQYF	TGTGCCACCAGGGGGGGACAGGGGGACGAGCAGTACTTC	.	TRBD1	TRBV6-5	TRBJ2-7
CASNPRSRGGNQPQHF	TGTGCCAGTAATCCGAGGTCCAGAGGAGGCAATCAGCCCCAGCATTTT	.	.	TRBV19	TRBJ1-5
CASSLEGLSNEKLFF	TGTGCCAGCAGCTTGGAGGGGTTATCTAATGAAAAACTGTTTTTT	few	.	TRBV7-2	TRBJ1-4
CASRDRGNQPQHF	TGTGCCAGTAGGGACAGGGGCAATCAGCCCCAGCATTTT	.	TRBD1	TRBV19	TRBJ1-5
CASSLGSSRRLEQYF	TGTGCCAGCAGCTTGGGGTCCTCCCGCCGACTCGAGCAGTACTTC	.	.	TRBV5-4	TRBJ2-7
CASSPQSGGHGYTF	TGTGCCAGCTCACCACAGTCAGGGGGGCATGGCTACACCTTC	.	TRBD1	TRBV18	TRBJ1-2
CSVGGRERELFF	TGCAGCGTTGGGGGTCGGGAGCGGGAGCTGTTTTTT	.	.	TRBV29-1	TRBJ2-2
CASSSQGGNTEAFF	TGTGCCAGCAGTTCGCAGGGAGGAAACACTGAAGCTTTCTTT	.	.	TRBV27	TRBJ1-1
CAISGPGLKSPYEQYF	TGTGCCATCAGTGGGCCGGGACTAAAATCCCCATACGAGCAGTACTTC	.	TRBD2	TRBV10-3	TRBJ2-7
CASSPREGDSSPLHF	TGTGCCAGCAGTCCCCGAGAGGGAGATAGCTCACCCCTCCACTTT	.	.	TRBV6-5	TRBJ1-6
CASRKPQGIQPQHF	TGTGCCAGCAGGAAACCACAGGGAATTCAGCCCCAGCATTTT	once	.	TRBV6-5	TRBJ1-5
CAWSSPGGLSSYEQYF	TGTGCCTGGAGTTCCCCCGGGGGGCTGAGCTCCTACGAGCAGTACTTC	.	.	TRBV30	TRBJ2-7
CASSLRTSGNSLYYNEQFF	TGTGCCAGCAGCCTGCGGACTAGCGGGAACTCACTTTACTACAATGAGCAGTTCTTC	.	TRBD2	TRBV11-2	TRBJ2-1
CASSGTGMYEQYF	TGTGCCAGCAGCGGGACAGGGATGTACGAGCAGTACTTC	.	TRBD1	TRBV3-1/TRBV3-2	TRBJ2-7
CASSSPGQGSVEQYF	TGTGCCAGCAGTTCGCCGGGACAGGGGTCGGTCGAGCAGTACTTC	.	TRBD1	TRBV6-6	TRBJ2-7
CASSFNRNTEAFF	TGTGCCAGCAGCTTCAACAGGAACACTGAAGCTTTCTTT	few	.	TRBV5-6	TRBJ1-1
CASTGGRYEKLFF	TGCGCCAGCACGGGGGGTCGGTATGAAAAACTGTTTTTT	few	.	TRBV4-1	TRBJ1-4
CASRTGQGAGGYTF	TGTGCCAGCAGGACGGGACAGGGGGCGGGAGGCTACACCTTC	once	TRBD1	TRBV28	TRBJ1-2
CASSLARRETQYF	TGCGCCAGCAGCTTGGCGCGGCGAGAGACCCAGTACTTC	.	.	TRBV5-1	TRBJ2-5
CASIPPVQPQHF	TGTGCCAGCATCCCTCCTGTCCAGCCCCAGCATTTT	.	.	TRBV6-5	TRBJ1-5
CASSLDRVPGNTIYF	TGTGCCAGCAGTTTAGACAGGGTCCCTGGAAACACCATATATTTT	.	TRBD1	TRBV28	TRBJ1-3
CASRGHQGANVLTF	TGTGCCAGCAGGGGGCACCAGGGGGCCAACGTCCTGACTTTC	.	.	TRBV2	TRBJ2-6
CASSWGQGMAQHF	TGTGCCAGCAGTTGGGGACAGGGAATGGCCCAGCATTTT	.	TRBD1	TRBV28	TRBJ1-5
CASMKREGLDTQYF	TGTGCCAGCATGAAGCGGGAGGGGTTGGATACGCAGTATTTT	.	TRBD2	TRBV3-1/TRBV3-2	TRBJ2-3
CASSAGTGDQPQHF	TGTGCCAGCTCAGCCGGGACAGGGGATCAGCCCCAGCATTTT	few	TRBD1	TRBV18	TRBJ1-5
CASSAFGNEQFF	TGTGCCAGCAGCGCGTTCGGGAATGAGCAGTTCTTC	.	.	TRBV14	TRBJ2-1
CASSQELTGGYYEQYF	TGTGCCAGCAGCCAAGAATTAACAGGGGGCTACTACGAGCAGTACTTC	.	TRBD1	TRBV3-1/TRBV3-2	TRBJ2-7
CASSLGAKWGSPLHF	TGTGCCAGCAGTTTAGGGGCCAAATGGGGCTCACCCCTCCACTTT	.	.	TRBV27	TRBJ1-6
CASSLAGGTYNEQFF	TGCGCCAGCAGCTTGGCCGGGGGAACCTACAATGAGCAGTTCTTC	once	.	TRBV5-1	TRBJ2-1
CASSSPDRRGGYTF	TGTGCCAGCAGTTCTCCGGACAGGAGGGGAGGCTACACCTTC	.	TRBD1	TRBV28	TRBJ1-2
CAIKDGTADYEQYF	TGTGCCATCAAAGACGGGACAGCGGATTACGAGCAGTACTTC	few	TRBD1	TRBV10-3	TRBJ2-7
CASSLEGVGANVLTF	TGTGCCAGCAGCTTGGAGGGGGTTGGGGCCAACGTCCTGACTTTC	.	.	TRBV5-5	TRBJ2-6
CASSPGLAVSYEQYF	TGTGCCAGCAGCCCAGGACTAGCGGTCTCCTACGAGCAGTACTTC	once	TRBD2	TRBV5-6	TRBJ2-7
CASSPDQRTGADTQYF	TGTGCCAGCTCACCGGATCAGCGGACAGGGGCAGATACGCAGTATTTT	once	TRBD1	TRBV18	TRBJ2-3
CASSLVQGWTEAFF	TGTGCCAGCAGCTTGGTCCAGGGCTGGACTGAAGCTTTCTTT	.	.	TRBV5-6	TRBJ1-1
CASTGPPGASGMELFF	TGTGCCAGCACGGGCCCCCCTGGGGCTAGCGGGATGGAGCTGTTTTTT	.	TRBD2	TRBV28	TRBJ2-2
CASSERTGGNYGYTF	TGTGCCAGCAGCGAAAGGACAGGGGGAAACTATGGCTACACCTTC	.	TRBD1	TRBV7-9	TRBJ1-2
CAASAGGPSEQYF	TGTGCGGCAAGCGCGGGAGGGCCGAGCGAGCAGTACTTC	.	TRBD2	TRBV3-1/TRBV3-2	TRBJ2-7
CASSISGQPFYEQYF	TGTGCCAGTAGTATTTCGGGACAGCCCTTCTACGAGCAGTACTTC	.	TRBD1	TRBV19	TRBJ2-7